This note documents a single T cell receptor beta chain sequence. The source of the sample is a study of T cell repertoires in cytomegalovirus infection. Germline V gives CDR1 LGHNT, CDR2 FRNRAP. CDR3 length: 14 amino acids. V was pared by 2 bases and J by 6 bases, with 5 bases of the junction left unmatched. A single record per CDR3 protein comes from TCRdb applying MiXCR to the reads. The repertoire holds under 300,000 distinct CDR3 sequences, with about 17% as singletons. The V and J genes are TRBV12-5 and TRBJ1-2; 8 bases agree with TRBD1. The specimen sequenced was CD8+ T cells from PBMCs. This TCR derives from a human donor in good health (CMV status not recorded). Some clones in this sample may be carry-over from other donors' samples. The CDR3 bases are TGTGCTAGTGGTTTGTCCGGGACAGGAGATGGCTACACCTTC. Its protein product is CASGLSGTGDGYTF.